This T cell receptor beta chain was captured in a study of CD8 T cells in Susac syndrome. Across the study: Intravenous immunoglobulin alone or corticosteroids were being given to patients with Susac syndrome at blood draw, unless they were therapy-naive.

Study-level points and caveats: Clonal expansion of Susac CD8+ cells peaked in TEMRA cells, and it also peaked in active patients.

Remarks on this clonotype: Its specificity is unknown.

The authors negatively isolated CD8+ and CD4+ T cells and FACS-enriched TEMRA cells. CDR3 length: 13 residues. V lost 5 bases, J lost 3 bases, and 12 bases lay in between. Germline lookup yields CDR1 SGHRS and CDR2 YFSETQ. The RNA, about 0.45 to 1 ug, was put through reverse transcription using random hexamers. Amplification of TCR beta CDR3 used immunoSEQ multiplex PCR across 54 Vbeta and 13 Jbeta. TCRdb re-called the immunoSEQ multiplex PCR reads with MiXCR, one entry per CDR3 protein. The sample has some 200,000 distinct CDR3 sequences; roughly 94% are singletons. The rearrangement links TRBV5-1 to TRBJ2-7; no definite D call. The TCR sequence derives from a human donor with Susac syndrome. Sequencing input: CD8+ T cells from PBMCs. Here the CDR3 DNA reads TGCGCCAGCAGTTCTACGCAGAACTACGAGCAGTACTTC. This encodes CASSSTQNYEQYF.